This TCR beta chain appears in the sequencing data of a study of T cell responses to AZD1222 COVID-19 vaccine. The data were produced by immunoSEQ multiplex PCR, yet TCRdb's version contains in-frame clones alone and is incomplete. The sample includes roughly 200,000 clones, just over 85% seen only once; the top ten take approximately 7.7%. V lost 5 bases and J lost 6, with 10 bases in between. CDR1 and CDR2 (germline): SGHNT, YENEEA. This CDR3 spans 13 amino acids. Sequencing was performed on peripheral blood, taken on day 0 of AZD1222 vaccination. The receptor's source is an adult in good health. The V call is TRBV11-3, the J call TRBJ2-2; perhaps TRBD1 as D (6 bases). The CDR3 coding sequence is TGTGCCAGCAGCCGAACAGGGCCCGGGGAGCTGTTTTTT. Protein product: CASSRTGPGELFF.